These 2 T cell receptor beta chains share one sample of origin, sequenced in a study of blood T cell repertoires in COVID-19 (dated by TCRdb to about 2020). The library was built by means of the immunoSEQ multiplex PCR assay. In its TCRdb copy, this immuneACCESS table keeps in-frame sequences only and misses some clones. Where compared with another copy, unresolved V genes explain less than half of these, and the others have no known cause. This sample lists some 96,000 clones; about 77% were detected once. The ten largest clones take up 31% of the sample. Source material: peripheral blood. The receptors were sampled from a man between 65 and 85 years old with active or convalescent COVID-19.

The V and J genes are TRBV6-5 and TRBJ1-5; 9 positions match TRBD1. CDR3 length: 15 residues. Per the germline V gene, CDR1 is MNHEY and CDR2 is SVGAGI. J gave up 6 bases and V 4 bases, and 7 bases lay outside the gene matches. In DNA, the CDR3 is TGTGCCAGCAGTTCATACAGGGGGCGCGTTCAGCCCCAGCATTTT. It encodes CASSSYRGRVQPQHF.

The rearrangement joins TRBV9 to TRBJ2-1; D is ambiguous. The germline gives CDR1 SGDLS, CDR2 YYNGEE. This CDR3 spans 13 amino acids. Trimming stripped 0 bases from V and 6 bases from J, with 7 bases between. DNA of the CDR3: TGTGCCAGCAGCGTAGAGCTGTTCAATGAGCAGTTCTTC. It codes for CASSVELFNEQFF.